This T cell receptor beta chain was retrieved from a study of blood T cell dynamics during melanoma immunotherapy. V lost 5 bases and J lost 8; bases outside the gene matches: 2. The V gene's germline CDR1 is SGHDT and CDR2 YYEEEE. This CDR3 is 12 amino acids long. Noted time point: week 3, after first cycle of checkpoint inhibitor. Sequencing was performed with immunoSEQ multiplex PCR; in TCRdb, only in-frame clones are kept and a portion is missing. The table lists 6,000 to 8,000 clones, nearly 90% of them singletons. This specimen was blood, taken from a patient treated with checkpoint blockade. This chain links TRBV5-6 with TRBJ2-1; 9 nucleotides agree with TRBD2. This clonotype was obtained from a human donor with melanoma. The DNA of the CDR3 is TGTGCCAGCAGTTGGACTAGCGATGAGCAGTTCTTC. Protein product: CASSWTSDEQFF.